Listed here are 2 T cell receptor beta chains from one sample, sequenced in a study of blood T cell dynamics during melanoma immunotherapy. Clones were sequenced by immunoSEQ multiplex PCR, and TCRdb holds only the in-frame ones, with some missing. The repertoire includes some 20,000 clones, 70% to 90% of them detected once, and roughly 7.1% sits in the top ten. Time point denoted: week 3, after first cycle of checkpoint inhibitor. The source material was blood, sampled from a patient treated with checkpoint blockade. The receptor source for this set is a human donor with melanoma.

V and J are TRBV7-9 and TRBJ2-3; D is perhaps TRBD2 (5 bases). Trimming took off 2 bases at V and 3 bases at J, with 9 bases between the two ends. The length of the CDR3 is 14 residues. In germline, CDR1 is SEHNR, CDR2 FQNEAQ (reference sequence). The CDR3: CASSLYRETDTQYF. In nucleotides, the CDR3 is TGTGCCAGCAGCTTATATCGGGAAACAGATACGCAGTATTTT.

The chain combines TRBV28 with TRBJ2-1; 8 nucleotides align to TRBD2. The V gene's germline CDR1 is MDHEN and CDR2 SYDVKM. There are 13 residues in the CDR3. V was clipped by 8 bases and J by 9 bases; unmatched bases: 9. CDR3 residues: CASCQREWREQFF. The CDR3 region has the DNA TGTGCCAGCTGTCAGCGGGAGTGGCGTGAGCAGTTCTTC.